The 4 T cell receptor beta chains presented below share a single source sample, sequenced in a study of T cell responses to AZD1222 COVID-19 vaccine. Profiled with immunoSEQ multiplex PCR; TCRdb holds only in-frame clones, not every one. The data hold 120,000 to 150,000 clones, with 88% observed a single time. This specimen was peripheral blood, taken on day 0 of AZD1222 vaccination. The source of these receptors is an adult in good health.

The gene calls are TRBV6-5 and TRBJ1-2, with 9 bases lining up with TRBD1. Trimming at V came to 2 bases and at J to 8 bases, leaving 9 bases not matched to a gene. There are 15 residues in the CDR3. Germline assignment: CDR1 MNHEY and CDR2 SVGAGI. CDR3 DNA: TGTGCCAGCAGTTACACGGACAGGGGCGTCGAGGGCTACACCTTC. Translating it yields CASSYTDRGVEGYTF.

The CDR3 loop reads CASSLRQGENTEAFF. The CDR3 nucleotides are TGTGCCAGTAGTCTGAGACAGGGGGAGAACACTGAAGCTTTCTTT. The chain recombines TRBV19 with TRBJ1-1; 9 bases fit TRBD1. V was clipped by 5 bases and J by 1 base; unmatched bases: 5. CDR3 length equals 15 residues. The germline CDR1 and CDR2 sequences are LNHDA and SQIVND (reference sequence).

This chain joins TRBV5-4 and TRBJ1-4; 9 bases align to TRBD1. Germline V gene data show CDR1 as SGHNT and CDR2 as YYREEE (reference sequence). After removal of 4 bases from V and 8 bases from J, the junction contained 6 bases not matched to a gene. The CDR3 loop spans 14 amino acids. CDR3: CASSVQGAVEKLFF. CDR3 DNA sequence: TGTGCCAGCAGCGTACAGGGGGCCGTGGAAAAACTGTTTTTT.

This sequence joins TRBV7-3 and TRBJ2-2; possibly TRBD2 for D (6 bases). Trimming stripped 6 bases from V and 1 base from J, with 9 bases between. From germline, CDR1 is SGHTA and CDR2 FQGTGA. There are 14 residues in the CDR3. The CDR3 DNA reads TGTGCCAGCAGGCGGAGGGGGAACACCGGGGAGCTGTTTTTT. The encoded protein is CASRRRGNTGELFF.